This TCR beta chain is drawn from a study of blood T cell repertoires in COVID-19. The overall study: Sites in the United States, Italy and Spain provided acute and convalescent COVID-19 samples. Nucleic acid was either cDNA or gDNA, and it came from T cells, B-cell-depleted T cells, or PBMCs.

TCRdb's table, derived via immunoSEQ multiplex PCR, lists solely in-frame clones and lacks some. The repertoire includes about 75,000 clones, more than 65% of them detected once, and approximately 20% sits in the top ten. This CDR3 region has 13 residues. Germline-derived CDR1 and CDR2 are LGHNA and YSLEER. V lost 8 bases and J 4 bases, leaving 14 bases between the germline ends. This clonotype was obtained from a woman in her forties or fifties with acute or convalescent COVID-19. V usage is TRBV4-3 and J usage is TRBJ1-2, with D maybe TRBD1 (6 bases). The sequencing input was peripheral blood. The CDR3 nucleotides are TGCGCCAGCTCTCTGGGGGCCTTCTATGGCTACACCTTC. Translating it yields CASSLGAFYGYTF.